These 21 T cell receptor beta chains originate from one sample sequenced in a study of response to subunit inactivated influenza vaccine. TCRdb redid the calling of the RT-PCR reads with MiXCR, one entry per CDR3 protein. The table has a few hundred thousand distinct CDR3 sequences, roughly 22% seen once. Here the sequenced sample was PBMCs from blood, taken less than 22 months after vaccination. The receptors shown here come from a man between 50 and 69 years old who received an inactivated influenza vaccine.

This clonotype has a handful of counts. V is TRBV15 and J is TRBJ1-2; D is unclear. CDR3 size: 13 residues. CDR1 and CDR2 from the germline V gene are LNHNV and YYDKDF (reference sequence). V was cut by 6 bases and J by 2 bases, with 10 bases left in between. The CDR3 loop is CATSTGSNYGYTF. CDR3 nucleotides: TGTGCCACCAGTACCGGGTCGAACTATGGCTACACCTTC.

The chain combines TRBV12-3 or TRBV12-4 with TRBJ1-5; D is uncertain. CDR3 size: 13 residues. Between the trimmed V and J ends, which lost 3 bases and 3 bases, there was a span of 6 bases. CDR3 in DNA: TGTGCCAGCAGTTTTCAACACAATCAGCCCCAGCATTTT. It encodes CASSFQHNQPQHF.

This clonotype occurred many times. CDR3 nucleotides: TGCGCCAGCGGGGATCTAGGGGGAAAAGAGCAGTACTTC. The encoded protein is CASGDLGGKEQYF. The chain links TRBV10-2 to TRBJ2-7; possible D gene TRBD1, 6 bases. The CDR3 loop spans 13 amino acids. CDR1 is WSHSY, CDR2 SAAADI, per germline. V was clipped by 8 bases and J by 7 bases, with 18 bases between them.

This clonotype was seen a handful of times. This rearrangement joins TRBV28 to TRBJ2-5; 9 nucleotides agree with TRBD1. The germline V gene encodes CDR1 MDHEN and CDR2 SYDVKM. V lost 4 bases, J lost 5 bases, and 8 bases stayed unmatched. The CDR3 runs 15 residues. CDR3: CASSSPGTGTETQYF. CDR3 in DNA: TGTGCCAGCAGTTCCCCCGGGACAGGGACGGAGACCCAGTACTTC.

This clonotype was picked up many times. The chain carries TRBV5-1 and TRBJ1-2; 10 bases line up with TRBD1. Germline lookup yields CDR1 SGHRS and CDR2 YFSETQ. V trimming: 4 bases; J trimming: 8 bases; junction bases outside the gene matches: 8. The CDR3 runs to 14 residues. The CDR3 is CASSLTGGEEGYTF. In DNA form, the CDR3 reads TGCGCCAGCAGCCTGACAGGGGGCGAAGAAGGCTACACCTTC.

The rearrangement joins TRBV4-1 to TRBJ2-4; either TRBD1 or TRBD2 may fit D (5 bases each). V lost 0 bases and J 1 base, leaving 10 bases between the germline ends. This CDR3 has 16 amino acids. Germline V gene lookup returns CDR1 MGHRA and CDR2 YSYEKL. CDR3 protein: CASSQDRDGAKNIQYF. Here the CDR3 DNA reads TGCGCCAGCAGCCAAGATAGGGACGGGGCCAAAAACATTCAGTACTTC.

The chain couples TRBV6-2 or TRBV6-3 to TRBJ2-7; the D is unclear. Germline V gives CDR1 MNHEY, CDR2 SVGEGT. The CDR3 sequence is 14 residues long. V shed 5 bases and J shed 7 bases, with 18 bases lying between them. CDR3 DNA: TGTGCCAGCAGTGAAAACGGTTCCACGCGGGAGCAGTACTTC. It encodes CASSENGSTREQYF.

The chain has TRBV6-5 and TRBJ1-6; a weak D match, TRBD1 (6 bases). The V gene's germline CDR1 is MNHEY and CDR2 SVGAGI. The CDR3 contains 16 residues. Trimming took off 0 bases at V and 7 bases at J, with 13 bases between the two ends. The CDR3 region has the DNA TGTGCCAGCAGTTACTCGGTCAGGGGCGTAAATTCACCCCTCCACTTT. As protein: CASSYSVRGVNSPLHF.

In its sample, this clonotype was seen a few times. CDR3: CASSTTGGYTDTQYF. In nucleotides, the CDR3 is TGTGCCAGCAGCACGACAGGGGGGTACACAGATACGCAGTATTTT. This rearrangement joins TRBV7-6 to TRBJ2-3, with 9 nucleotides matching TRBD1. Germline V lookup: CDR1 SGHVS, CDR2 FNYEAQ. J lost 2 bases, V lost 5 bases, and 5 bases had no gene match. The CDR3 spans 15 residues.

This chain connects TRBV12-3 or TRBV12-4 to TRBJ2-1; 12 bases map to TRBD2. The CDR3 sequence is 15 residues long. V dropped 7 bases and J dropped 4; count of bases not matched to a gene: 5. The CDR3 nucleotides read TGTGCCAGCAAAACTAGCGGGGGGATTTACAATGAGCAGTTCTTC. Translated: CASKTSGGIYNEQFF.

The chain uses TRBV3-1 and TRBJ2-3; D gene ambiguous. V lost 0 bases, J lost 8 bases, and 9 bases lay in between. The CDR3 is 13 amino acids. Germline V CDR1 and CDR2: LGHDT, YNNKEL (reference sequence). The CDR3 region is CASSQDFSFTQYF. DNA for the CDR3: TGTGCCAGCAGCCAAGATTTCTCATTTACGCAGTATTTT.

V gene TRBV18 combines with J gene TRBJ1-4; possibly TRBD1 for D (5 bases). Germline values: CDR1 KGHSH, CDR2 LQKENI. Trimming pared 3 bases from V and 0 bases from J, leaving 14 bases between. This CDR3 spans 17 amino acids. CDR3 coding DNA: TGTGCCAGCTCACCCGACAGATTTCAGGCAACTAATGAAAAACTGTTTTTT. It is translated as CASSPDRFQATNEKLFF.

This clonotype was seen a handful of times. The rearrangement joins TRBV10-3 to TRBJ2-1; D remains ambiguous. Germline CDR1 is ENHRY and CDR2 is SYGVKD. The CDR3 loop spans 13 amino acids. V dropped 4 bases and J dropped 8 bases, with 12 bases sitting between them. The CDR3 sequence is CAISGVRSDEQFF. The CDR3 nucleotides are TGTGCCATCAGTGGGGTCAGGTCGGATGAGCAGTTCTTC.

The chain couples TRBV20-1 to TRBJ2-1; 11 bases are a match to TRBD1. The CDR3 is 14 amino acids. Germline assignment: CDR1 DFQATT and CDR2 SNEGSKA (reference sequence). DNA of the CDR3: TGCAGCTGGACAGGGGGCGCATCCTACAATGAGCAGTTCTTC. Translating gives CSWTGGASYNEQFF.

The chain recombines TRBV29-1 with TRBJ2-7; 7 bases are a match to TRBD1. CDR3 size: 13 residues. CDR1 SQVTM and CDR2 ANQGSEA come from the germline V gene. Trimming at V came to 2 bases and at J to 5 bases, leaving 6 bases not matched to a gene. CDR3 sequence (DNA): TGCAGCGTTGAAAGACAGGGATTACACGAGCAGTACTTC. This codes for CSVERQGLHEQYF.

V is TRBV20-1 and J is TRBJ2-7, with no clear D. The length of the CDR3 is 10 residues. The V end was cut by 5 bases, the J end by 5 bases, with 7 bases between. Germline CDR1 and CDR2: DFQATT and SNEGSKA (reference sequence). CDR3 sequence (DNA): TGCAGTGCTCGGTTGAACGAGCAGTACTTC. It is translated as CSARLNEQYF.

The chain is built from TRBV4-3 and TRBJ2-1; TRBD1 agrees at 9 bases. CDR3 length: 17 amino acids. J gave up 8 bases and V 1 base, and 12 bases lay outside the gene matches. Germline V lookup: CDR1 LGHNA, CDR2 YSLEER. CDR3 DNA sequence: TGCGCCAGCAGCCAAGGCCCTACAGGGGGCCACTTCGATGAGCAGTTCTTC. This gives the protein CASSQGPTGGHFDEQFF.

This clonotype came up a few times. This chain links TRBV29-1 with TRBJ2-2; 10 positions agree with TRBD1. With 0 bases clipped from V and 1 base from J, the junction kept 2 bases outside the gene matches. The CDR3 has 16 amino acids. Per the germline V gene, CDR1 is SQVTM and CDR2 is ANQGSEA. CDR3 DNA sequence: TGCAGCGTTGAAGATAGGGACAGGGGGAACACCGGGGAGCTGTTTTTT. Residues: CSVEDRDRGNTGELFF.

The chain employs TRBV6-1 and TRBJ1-2; D perhaps matches TRBD1 (6 bases). This CDR3 has 15 amino acids. The V gene's germline CDR1 is MNHNS and CDR2 SASEGT. V was trimmed by 7 bases and J by 0 bases, leaving 15 bases between them. CDR3 DNA: TGTGCCAGCACCCCGGGGGGGCAAGCTAACTATGGCTACACCTTC. Translation: CASTPGGQANYGYTF.

This clonotype was detected a few times. The rearrangement links TRBV11-2 to TRBJ2-7; 8 positions agree with TRBD2. Germline CDR1 SGHAT, CDR2 FQNNGV. Trimming removed 6 bases from V and 5 bases from J; junction bases left unmatched: 12. The CDR3 covers 15 residues. The CDR3 coding sequence is TGTGCCAGCAGACGGCCCGGGAGGGGTCGAGACGAGCAGTACTTC. Translated: CASRRPGRGRDEQYF.

V gene TRBV11-2 combines with J gene TRBJ2-2; the match to TRBD1 covers 7 bases. V lost 3 bases to trimming and J lost 4 bases; unmatched junction nucleotides: 2. This CDR3 has 14 residues. CDR1 is SGHAT and CDR2 is FQNNGV in the germline V gene. In DNA form, the CDR3 reads TGTGCCAGCAGCTTGGGACAGTTCACCGGGGAGCTGTTTTTT. This gives the protein CASSLGQFTGELFF.